The rows below give T cell receptor beta chains drawn from one sample of a study of shared clonotypes between healthy human individuals. Method: immunoSEQ multiplex PCR; TCRdb's copy keeps in-frame clones and lacks some. The sample consists of roughly 700,000 clones, approximately 79% of them appearing once. Material: memory CD4+ T cells sorted from blood. All receptors come from a woman between 25 and 40 years old in good health. Each CDR3 is given with its conserved first and last residue. The D gene is left open where the match is weak. Clone sizes are given selectively: once, few, many, or a class where the clone is expanded.

V gene: TRBV30; D gene: .; J gene: TRBJ2-7; clone size: .; CDR3 DNA: TGTGCCTGGAGTAGGACGGCGCTCTACGAGCAGTACTTC; CDR3 protein: CAWSRTALYEQYF
V gene: TRBV6-6; D gene: .; J gene: TRBJ2-7; clone size: .; CDR3 DNA: TGTGCCAGCAGAGCAGCGGTGGGCGAGCAGTACTTC; CDR3 protein: CASRAAVGEQYF
V gene: TRBV27; D gene: TRBD2; J gene: TRBJ2-1; clone size: .; CDR3 DNA: TGTGCCAGCAGTCACGGAGCGGGAATAAGCTCCTACAATGAGCAGTTCTTC; CDR3 protein: CASSHGAGISSYNEQFF
V gene: TRBV19; D gene: .; J gene: TRBJ1-1; clone size: .; CDR3 DNA: TGTGCCAGTAGCCTACAGGGGAACACTGAAGCTTTCTTT; CDR3 protein: CASSLQGNTEAFF
V gene: TRBV30; D gene: .; J gene: TRBJ1-5; clone size: .; CDR3 DNA: TGTGCCTGGATGGGTGATCAGCCCCAGCATTTT; CDR3 protein: CAWMGDQPQHF
V gene: TRBV5-5; D gene: .; J gene: TRBJ1-5; clone size: .; CDR3 DNA: TGTGCCAGCAGCTTGTTTGTCTCCTATAGCAATCAGCCCCAGCATTTT; CDR3 protein: CASSLFVSYSNQPQHF
V gene: TRBV18; D gene: TRBD1; J gene: TRBJ1-1; clone size: .; CDR3 DNA: TGTGCCAGCTCATCGGACAGGGCCACTGAAGCTTTCTTT; CDR3 protein: CASSSDRATEAFF
V gene: TRBV19; D gene: TRBD1; J gene: TRBJ2-7; clone size: .; CDR3 DNA: TGTGCCAGTAGTATAACAGGGGGTTTCTACGAGCAGTACTTC; CDR3 protein: CASSITGGFYEQYF
V gene: TRBV7-8; D gene: .; J gene: TRBJ2-1; clone size: few; CDR3 DNA: TGTGCCAGCAGCTTTAGTCACGGAGGGGGAGATGAGCAGTTCTTC; CDR3 protein: CASSFSHGGGDEQFF
V gene: TRBV5-1; D gene: TRBD1; J gene: TRBJ1-1; clone size: .; CDR3 DNA: TGCGCCAGCAGCGACTTACAGGGGGCAAGTCCTGAAGCTTTCTTT; CDR3 protein: CASSDLQGASPEAFF
V gene: TRBV7-3; D gene: .; J gene: TRBJ2-1; clone size: many; CDR3 DNA: TGTGCCAGCAGCTTAAACCCGATTAGCGAGGGCAATGAGCAGTTCTTC; CDR3 protein: CASSLNPISEGNEQFF
V gene: TRBV6-5; D gene: .; J gene: TRBJ1-5; clone size: .; CDR3 DNA: TGTGCCAGCAGTCCCGGACGGAATAGCAATCAGCCCCAGCATTTT; CDR3 protein: CASSPGRNSNQPQHF
V gene: TRBV29-1; D gene: .; J gene: TRBJ2-7; clone size: .; CDR3 DNA: TGCAGCGTCTCTGTCGGGGACAACGAGCAGTACTTC; CDR3 protein: CSVSVGDNEQYF
V gene: TRBV5-1; D gene: .; J gene: TRBJ2-2; clone size: .; CDR3 DNA: TGCGCCAGCAGCCAGGGATTACCGACGATCACCGGGGAGCTGTTTTTT; CDR3 protein: CASSQGLPTITGELFF
V gene: TRBV5-1; D gene: TRBD2; J gene: TRBJ2-1; clone size: .; CDR3 DNA: TGCGCCAGCAAGCGGGAGCCCTACAATGAGCAGTTCTTC; CDR3 protein: CASKREPYNEQFF
V gene: TRBV6-5; D gene: .; J gene: TRBJ2-6; clone size: .; CDR3 DNA: TGTGCCAGCGGACAAATACCTGGGGGGGCCAACGTCCTGACTTTC; CDR3 protein: CASGQIPGGANVLTF
V gene: TRBV5-1; D gene: TRBD2; J gene: TRBJ2-2; clone size: .; CDR3 DNA: TGCGCCAGCAGCTTGATTTCCGGGACTAGCGCCGGGGAGCTGTTTTTT; CDR3 protein: CASSLISGTSAGELFF
V gene: TRBV7-9; D gene: TRBD1; J gene: TRBJ1-2; clone size: .; CDR3 DNA: TGTGCCAGCAGCTTTCCTCGGACAGGCGATTATGGCTACACCTTC; CDR3 protein: CASSFPRTGDYGYTF
V gene: TRBV7-3; D gene: .; J gene: TRBJ1-1; clone size: .; CDR3 DNA: TGTGCCTCCGACGGGGGGGTATGGACTGAAGCTTTCTTT; CDR3 protein: CASDGGVWTEAFF
V gene: TRBV25-1; D gene: .; J gene: TRBJ2-2; clone size: .; CDR3 DNA: TGTGCCAGCAGTGGGATAGCCGGGAACACCGGGGAGCTGTTTTTT; CDR3 protein: CASSGIAGNTGELFF